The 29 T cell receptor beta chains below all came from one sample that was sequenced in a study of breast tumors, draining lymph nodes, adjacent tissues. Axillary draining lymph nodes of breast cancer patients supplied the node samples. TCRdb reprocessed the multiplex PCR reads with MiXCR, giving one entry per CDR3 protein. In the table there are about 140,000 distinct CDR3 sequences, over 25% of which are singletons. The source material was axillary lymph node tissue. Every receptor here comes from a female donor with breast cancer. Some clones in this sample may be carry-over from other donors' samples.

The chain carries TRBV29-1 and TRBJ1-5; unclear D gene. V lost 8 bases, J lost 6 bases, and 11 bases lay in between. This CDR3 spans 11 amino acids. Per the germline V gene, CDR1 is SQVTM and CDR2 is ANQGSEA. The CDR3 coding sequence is TGCAGCCAAGATTGGGGTCAGCCCCAGCATTTT. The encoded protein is CSQDWGQPQHF.

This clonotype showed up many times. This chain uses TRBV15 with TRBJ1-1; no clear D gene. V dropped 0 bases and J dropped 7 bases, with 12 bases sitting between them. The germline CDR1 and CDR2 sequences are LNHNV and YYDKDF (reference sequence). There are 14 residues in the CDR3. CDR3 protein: CATSRDFWSGEAFF. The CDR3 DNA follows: TGTGCCACCAGCAGAGATTTTTGGAGTGGTGAAGCTTTCTTT.

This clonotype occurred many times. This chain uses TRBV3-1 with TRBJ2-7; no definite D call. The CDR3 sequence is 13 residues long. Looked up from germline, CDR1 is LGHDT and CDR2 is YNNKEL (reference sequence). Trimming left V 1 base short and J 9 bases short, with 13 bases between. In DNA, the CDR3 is TGTGCCAGCAGCCAAGGAGCCGCCTCGGCGCAGTACTTC. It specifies CASSQGAASAQYF.

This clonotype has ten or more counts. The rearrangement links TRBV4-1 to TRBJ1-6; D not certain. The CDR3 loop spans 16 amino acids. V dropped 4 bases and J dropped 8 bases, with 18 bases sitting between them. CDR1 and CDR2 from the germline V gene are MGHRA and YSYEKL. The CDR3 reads CASSPASGRIYSPLHF. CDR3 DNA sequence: TGCGCCAGCAGCCCAGCCTCCGGGCGGATTTATTCACCCCTCCACTTT.

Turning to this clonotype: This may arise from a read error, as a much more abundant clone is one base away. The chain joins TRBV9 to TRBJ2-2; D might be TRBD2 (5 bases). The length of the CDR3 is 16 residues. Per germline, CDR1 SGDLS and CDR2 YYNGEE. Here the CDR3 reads CANSVIRTLNTGELLF. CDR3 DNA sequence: TGTGCCAACAGCGTAATCAGGACTTTGAACACCGGGGAGCTGCTTTTT.

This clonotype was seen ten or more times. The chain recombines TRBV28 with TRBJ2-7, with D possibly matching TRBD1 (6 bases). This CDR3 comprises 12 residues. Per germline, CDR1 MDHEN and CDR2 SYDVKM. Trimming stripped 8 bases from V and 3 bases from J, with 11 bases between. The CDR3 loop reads CASGTGIYEQYF. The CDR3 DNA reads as TGTGCCAGCGGTACAGGGATCTACGAGCAGTACTTC.

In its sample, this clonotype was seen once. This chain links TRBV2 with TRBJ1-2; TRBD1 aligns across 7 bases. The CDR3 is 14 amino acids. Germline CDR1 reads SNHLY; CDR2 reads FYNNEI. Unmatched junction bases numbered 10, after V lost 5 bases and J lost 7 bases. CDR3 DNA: TGTGCCAGCAGTCGACGGGACAGCAATCTTGGCTACACCTTC. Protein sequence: CASSRRDSNLGYTF.

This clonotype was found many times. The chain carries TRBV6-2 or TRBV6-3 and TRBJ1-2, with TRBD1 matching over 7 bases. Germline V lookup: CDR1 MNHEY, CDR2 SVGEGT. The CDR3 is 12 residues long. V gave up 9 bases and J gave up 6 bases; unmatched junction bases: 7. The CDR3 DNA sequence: TGTGCCAGACAGGGGCTCCCCGATGGCTACACCTTC. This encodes CARQGLPDGYTF.

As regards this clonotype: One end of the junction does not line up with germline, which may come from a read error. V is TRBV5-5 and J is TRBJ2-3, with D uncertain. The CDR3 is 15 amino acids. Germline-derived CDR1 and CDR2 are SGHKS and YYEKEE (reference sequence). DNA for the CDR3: TGCGCCAGCAGCCAAGATCCGCTAGGATACAATGAGCAGTATTTT. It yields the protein CASSQDPLGYNEQYF.

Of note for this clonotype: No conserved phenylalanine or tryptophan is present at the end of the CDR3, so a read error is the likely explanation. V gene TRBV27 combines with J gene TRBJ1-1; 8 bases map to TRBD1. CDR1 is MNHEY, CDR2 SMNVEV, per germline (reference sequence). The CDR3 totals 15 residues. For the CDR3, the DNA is TGTGCCAGCAGTTCCCGACAGGGGATGAACACTGGAGCTTTCTTG. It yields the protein CASSSRQGMNTGAFL.

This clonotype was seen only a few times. CDR3: CASSPKTRAQRPTDTQYF. The CDR3 DNA reads as TGTGCCAGCTCACCGAAGACGCGGGCACAACGACCCACAGATACGCAGTATTTT. The rearrangement links TRBV2 to TRBJ2-3, with D possibly TRBD2 on 5 matching bases. Trimming removed 8 bases at V and 2 bases at J, with 26 bases between. CDR3 size: 18 residues. The germline V gene has CDR1 SNHLY and CDR2 FYNNEI.

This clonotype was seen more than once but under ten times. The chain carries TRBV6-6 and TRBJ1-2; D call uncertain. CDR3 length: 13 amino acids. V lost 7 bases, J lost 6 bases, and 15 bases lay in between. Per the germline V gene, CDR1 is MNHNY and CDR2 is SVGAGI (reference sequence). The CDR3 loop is CASTPHPEDGYTF. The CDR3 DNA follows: TGTGCCAGCACTCCACATCCCGAGGATGGCTACACCTTC.

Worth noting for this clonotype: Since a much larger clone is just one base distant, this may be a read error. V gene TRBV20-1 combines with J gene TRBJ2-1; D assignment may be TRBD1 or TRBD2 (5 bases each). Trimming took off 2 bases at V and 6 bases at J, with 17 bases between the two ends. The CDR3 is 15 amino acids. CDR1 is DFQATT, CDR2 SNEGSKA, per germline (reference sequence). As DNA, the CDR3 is TGCAGTGCTAGAAGGGCGGCAGGGACCTCCAATGAGCAGTTCTTC. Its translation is CSARRAAGTSNEQFF.

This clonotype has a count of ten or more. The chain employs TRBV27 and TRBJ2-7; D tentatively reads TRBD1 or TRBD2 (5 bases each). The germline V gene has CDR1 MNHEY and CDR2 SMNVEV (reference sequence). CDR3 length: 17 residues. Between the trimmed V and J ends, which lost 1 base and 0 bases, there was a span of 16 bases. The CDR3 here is CASSLFGATPSSYEQYF. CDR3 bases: TGTGCCAGCAGTTTATTCGGGGCGACACCTAGCTCCTACGAGCAGTACTTC.

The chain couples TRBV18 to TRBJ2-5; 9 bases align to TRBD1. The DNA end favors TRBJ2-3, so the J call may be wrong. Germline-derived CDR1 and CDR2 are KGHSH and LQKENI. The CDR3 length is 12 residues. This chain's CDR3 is CASSPGQGTQYF. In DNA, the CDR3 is TGTGCCAGCTCACCGGGACAGGGTACGCAGTATTTT.

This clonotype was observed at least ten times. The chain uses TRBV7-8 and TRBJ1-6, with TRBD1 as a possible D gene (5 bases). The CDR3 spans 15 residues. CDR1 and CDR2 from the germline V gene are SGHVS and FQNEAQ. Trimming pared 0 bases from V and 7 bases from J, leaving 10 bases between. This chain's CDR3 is CASSLAGTINSPLHF. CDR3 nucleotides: TGTGCCAGCAGCTTAGCGGGGACGATCAATTCACCCCTCCACTTT.

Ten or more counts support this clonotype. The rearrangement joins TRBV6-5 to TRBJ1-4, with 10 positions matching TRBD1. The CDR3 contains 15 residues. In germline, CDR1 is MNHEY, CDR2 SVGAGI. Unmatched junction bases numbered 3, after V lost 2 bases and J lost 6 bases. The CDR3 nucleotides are TGTGCCAGCAGTTACGGCGGGACAGGGGATGAAAAACTGTTTTTT. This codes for CASSYGGTGDEKLFF.

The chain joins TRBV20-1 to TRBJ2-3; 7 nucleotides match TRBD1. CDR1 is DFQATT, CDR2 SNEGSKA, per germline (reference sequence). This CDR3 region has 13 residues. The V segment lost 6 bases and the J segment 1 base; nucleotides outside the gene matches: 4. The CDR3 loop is CSARGGGTDTQYF. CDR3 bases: TGCAGTGCCCGAGGGGGCGGCACAGATACGCAGTATTTT.

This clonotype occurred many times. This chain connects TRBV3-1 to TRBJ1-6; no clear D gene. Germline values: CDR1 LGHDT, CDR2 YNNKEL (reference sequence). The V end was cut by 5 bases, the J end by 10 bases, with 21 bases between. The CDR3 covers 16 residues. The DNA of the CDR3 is TGTGCCAGCAGCTCCAGAAGGGTCTTGGGTGAATCACCCCTCCACTTT. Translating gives CASSSRRVLGESPLHF.

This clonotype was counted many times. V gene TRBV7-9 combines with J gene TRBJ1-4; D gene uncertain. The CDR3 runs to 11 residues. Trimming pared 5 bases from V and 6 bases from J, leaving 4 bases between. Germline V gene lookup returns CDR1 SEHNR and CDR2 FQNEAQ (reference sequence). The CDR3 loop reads CASSPHEKLFF. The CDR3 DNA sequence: TGTGCCAGCAGCCCCCATGAAAAACTGTTTTTT.

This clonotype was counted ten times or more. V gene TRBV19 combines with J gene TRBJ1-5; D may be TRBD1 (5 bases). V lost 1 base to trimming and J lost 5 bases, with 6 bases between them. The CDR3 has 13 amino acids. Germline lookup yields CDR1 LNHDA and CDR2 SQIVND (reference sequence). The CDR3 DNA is TGTGCCAGTAGTATAGTCAGGGATCAGCCCCAGCATTTT. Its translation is CASSIVRDQPQHF.

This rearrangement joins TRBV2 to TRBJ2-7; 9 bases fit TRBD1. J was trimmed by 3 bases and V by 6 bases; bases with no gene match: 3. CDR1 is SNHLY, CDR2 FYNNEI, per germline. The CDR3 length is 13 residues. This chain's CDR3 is CASRQGAGYEQYF. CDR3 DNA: TGTGCCAGCAGACAGGGGGCTGGCTACGAGCAGTACTTC. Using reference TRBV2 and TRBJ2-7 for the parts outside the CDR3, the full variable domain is EPEVTQTPSHQVTQMGQEVILRCVPISNHLYFYWYRQILGQKVEFLVSFYNNEISEKSEIFDDQFSVERPDGSNFTLKIRSTKLEDSAMYFCASRQGAGYEQYFGPGTRLTVT.

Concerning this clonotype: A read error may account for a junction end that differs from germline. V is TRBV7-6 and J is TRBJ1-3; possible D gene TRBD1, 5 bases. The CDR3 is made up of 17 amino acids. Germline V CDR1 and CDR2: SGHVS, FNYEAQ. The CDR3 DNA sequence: TGTGCCAGCAGCCCCCCCGCGAGTCAGGGTGCTGGGAACACCATATATTTT. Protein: CASSPPASQGAGNTIYF.

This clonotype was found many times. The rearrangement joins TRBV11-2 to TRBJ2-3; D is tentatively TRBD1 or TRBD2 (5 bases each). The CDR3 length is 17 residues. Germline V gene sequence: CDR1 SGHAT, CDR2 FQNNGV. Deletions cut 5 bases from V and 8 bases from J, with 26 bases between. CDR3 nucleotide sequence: TGTGCCAGCAGCCCCGACACACAGGTTGCGGGTTTAAGTACGCAGTATTTT. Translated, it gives CASSPDTQVAGLSTQYF. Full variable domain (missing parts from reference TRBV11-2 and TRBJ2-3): EAGVAQSPRYKIIEKRQSVAFWCNPISGHATLYWYQQILGQGPKLLIQFQNNGVVDDSQLPKDRFSAERLKGVDSTLKIQPAKLEDSAVYLCASSPDTQVAGLSTQYFGPGTRLTVL.

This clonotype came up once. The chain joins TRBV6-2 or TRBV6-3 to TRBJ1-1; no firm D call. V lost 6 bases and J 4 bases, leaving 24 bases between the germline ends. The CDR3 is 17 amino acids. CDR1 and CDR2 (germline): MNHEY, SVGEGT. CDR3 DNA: TGTGCCAGCAGCCCTGGTTACCTTACAGTCTTGAGCACTGAAGCTTTCTTT. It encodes CASSPGYLTVLSTEAFF.

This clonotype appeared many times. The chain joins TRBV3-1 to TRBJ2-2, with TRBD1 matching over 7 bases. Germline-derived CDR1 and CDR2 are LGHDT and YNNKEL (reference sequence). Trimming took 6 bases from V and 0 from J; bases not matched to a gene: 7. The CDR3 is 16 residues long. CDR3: CASRPLGTANTGELFF. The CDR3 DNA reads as TGTGCCAGCAGACCTTTAGGGACAGCGAACACCGGGGAGCTGTTTTTT.

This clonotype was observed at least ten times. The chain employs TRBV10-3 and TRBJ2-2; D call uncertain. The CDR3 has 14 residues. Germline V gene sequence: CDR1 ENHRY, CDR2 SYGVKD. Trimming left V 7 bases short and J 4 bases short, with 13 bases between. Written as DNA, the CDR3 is TGTGCCATCAAGGGAAGGGATCTCACCGGGGAGCTGTTTTTT. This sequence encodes CAIKGRDLTGELFF.

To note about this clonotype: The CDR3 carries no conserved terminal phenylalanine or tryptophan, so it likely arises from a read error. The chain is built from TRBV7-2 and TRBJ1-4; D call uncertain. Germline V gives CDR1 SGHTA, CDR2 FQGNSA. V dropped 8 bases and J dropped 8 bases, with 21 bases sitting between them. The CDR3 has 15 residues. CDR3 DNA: TGTGCCAGCGGCCCCCAACAGTCGAACTTCGAAAAACTGTTTCTT. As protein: CASGPQQSNFEKLFL.

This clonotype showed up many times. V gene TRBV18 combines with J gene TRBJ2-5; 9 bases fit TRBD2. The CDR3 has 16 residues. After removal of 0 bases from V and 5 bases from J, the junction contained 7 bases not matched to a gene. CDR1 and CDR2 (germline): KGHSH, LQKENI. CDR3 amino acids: CASSPPGSGGLETQYF. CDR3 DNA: TGTGCCAGCTCACCACCGGGTAGCGGGGGTTTGGAGACCCAGTACTTC.